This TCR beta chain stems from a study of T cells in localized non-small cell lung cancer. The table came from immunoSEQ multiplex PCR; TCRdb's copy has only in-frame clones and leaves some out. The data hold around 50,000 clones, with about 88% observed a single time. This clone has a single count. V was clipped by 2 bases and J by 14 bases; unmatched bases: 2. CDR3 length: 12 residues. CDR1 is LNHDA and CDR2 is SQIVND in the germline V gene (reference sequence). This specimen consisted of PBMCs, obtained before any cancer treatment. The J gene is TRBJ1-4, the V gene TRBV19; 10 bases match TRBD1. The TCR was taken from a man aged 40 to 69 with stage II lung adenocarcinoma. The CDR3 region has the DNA TGTGCCAGTAGTATACGACAGGGGGCTCTGTTTTTT. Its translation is CASSIRQGALFF.